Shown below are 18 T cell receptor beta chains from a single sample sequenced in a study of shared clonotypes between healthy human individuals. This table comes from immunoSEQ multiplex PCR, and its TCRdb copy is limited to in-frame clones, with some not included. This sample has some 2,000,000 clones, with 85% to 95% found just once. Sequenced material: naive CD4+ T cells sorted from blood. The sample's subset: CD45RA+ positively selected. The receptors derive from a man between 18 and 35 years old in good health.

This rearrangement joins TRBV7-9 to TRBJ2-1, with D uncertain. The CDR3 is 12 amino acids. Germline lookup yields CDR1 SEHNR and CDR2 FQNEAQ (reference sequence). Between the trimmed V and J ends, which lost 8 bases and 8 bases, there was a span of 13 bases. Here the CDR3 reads CASGAFSDEQFF. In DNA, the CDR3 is TGTGCCAGCGGAGCTTTTTCCGATGAGCAGTTCTTC.

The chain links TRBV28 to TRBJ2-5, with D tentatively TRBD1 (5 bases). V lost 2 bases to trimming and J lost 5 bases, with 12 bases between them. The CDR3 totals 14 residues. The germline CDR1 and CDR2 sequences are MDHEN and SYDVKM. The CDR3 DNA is TGTGCCAGCAGTTTAAGGCAGGGCATGGAGACCCAGTACTTC. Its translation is CASSLRQGMETQYF.

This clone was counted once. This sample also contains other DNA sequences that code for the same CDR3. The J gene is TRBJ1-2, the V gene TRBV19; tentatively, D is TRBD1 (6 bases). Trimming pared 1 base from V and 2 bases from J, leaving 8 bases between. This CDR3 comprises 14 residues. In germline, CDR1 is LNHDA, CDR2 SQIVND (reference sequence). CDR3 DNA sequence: TGTGCCAGTAGTATAGGTACAGGGAACTATGGCTACACCTTC. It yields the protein CASSIGTGNYGYTF. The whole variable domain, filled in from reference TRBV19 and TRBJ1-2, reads DGGITQSPKYLFRKEGQNVTLSCEQNLNHDAMYWYRQDPGQGLRLIYYSQIVNDFQKGDIAEGYSVSREKKESFPLTVTSAQKNPTAFYLCASSIGTGNYGYTFGSGTRLTVV.

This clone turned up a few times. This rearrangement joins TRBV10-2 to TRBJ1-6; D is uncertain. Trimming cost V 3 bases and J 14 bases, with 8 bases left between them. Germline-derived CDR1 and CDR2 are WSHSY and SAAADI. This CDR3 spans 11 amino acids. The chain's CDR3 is CASSDSGSLHF. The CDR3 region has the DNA TGCGCCAGCAGTGATAGTGGGTCCCTCCACTTT.

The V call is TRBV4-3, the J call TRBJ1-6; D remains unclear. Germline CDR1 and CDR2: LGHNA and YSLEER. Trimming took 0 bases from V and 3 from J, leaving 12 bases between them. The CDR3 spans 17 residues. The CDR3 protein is CASSQETAAGYNSPLHF. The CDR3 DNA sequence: TGCGCCAGCAGCCAAGAGACGGCGGCAGGCTATAATTCACCCCTCCACTTT.

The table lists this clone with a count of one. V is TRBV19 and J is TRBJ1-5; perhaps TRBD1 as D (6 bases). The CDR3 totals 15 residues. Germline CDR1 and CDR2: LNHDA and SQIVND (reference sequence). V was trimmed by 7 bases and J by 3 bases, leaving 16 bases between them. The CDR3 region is CASIIGSGANQPQHF. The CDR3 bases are TGTGCCAGTATCATAGGGTCGGGGGCCAATCAGCCCCAGCATTTT.

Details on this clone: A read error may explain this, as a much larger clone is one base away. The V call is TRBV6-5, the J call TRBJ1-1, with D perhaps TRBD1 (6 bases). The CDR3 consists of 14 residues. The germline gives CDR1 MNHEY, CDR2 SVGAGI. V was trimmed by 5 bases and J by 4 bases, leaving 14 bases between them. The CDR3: CASSLQTGTTEAFF. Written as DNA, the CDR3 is TGTGCCAGCAGTCTGCAGACAGGCACCACTGAAGCTTTCTTT.

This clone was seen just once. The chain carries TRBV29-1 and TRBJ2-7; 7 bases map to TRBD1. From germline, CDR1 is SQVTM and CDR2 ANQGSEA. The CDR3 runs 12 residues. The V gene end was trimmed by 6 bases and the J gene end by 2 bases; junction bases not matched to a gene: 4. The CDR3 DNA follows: TGCAGCGTACGACAGGGACCCTACGAGCAGTACTTC. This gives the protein CSVRQGPYEQYF.

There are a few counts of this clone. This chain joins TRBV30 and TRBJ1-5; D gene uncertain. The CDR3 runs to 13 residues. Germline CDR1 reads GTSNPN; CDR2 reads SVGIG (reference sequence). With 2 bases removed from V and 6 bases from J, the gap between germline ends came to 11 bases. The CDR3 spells CAWSSSSGQPQHF. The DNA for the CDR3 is TGTGCCTGGAGTAGCTCGAGTGGTCAGCCCCAGCATTTT. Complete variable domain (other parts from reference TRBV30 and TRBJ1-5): SQTIHQWPATLVQPVGSPLSLECTVEGTSNPNLYWYRQAAGRGLQLLFYSVGIGQISSEVPQNLSASRPQDRQFILSSKKLLLSDSGFYLCAWSSSSGQPQHFGDGTRLSIL.

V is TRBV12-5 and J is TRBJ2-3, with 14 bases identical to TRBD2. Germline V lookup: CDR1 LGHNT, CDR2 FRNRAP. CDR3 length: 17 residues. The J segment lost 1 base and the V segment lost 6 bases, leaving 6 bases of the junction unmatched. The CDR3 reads CASGQGLAGAGTDTQYF. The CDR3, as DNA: TGTGCTAGTGGCCAGGGACTAGCGGGAGCCGGCACAGATACGCAGTATTTT.

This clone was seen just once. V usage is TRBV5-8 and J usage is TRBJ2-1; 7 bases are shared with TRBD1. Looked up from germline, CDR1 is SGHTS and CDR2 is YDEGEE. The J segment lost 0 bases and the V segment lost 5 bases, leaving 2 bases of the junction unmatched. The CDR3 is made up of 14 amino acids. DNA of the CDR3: TGTGCCAGCAGTTGGGACAGCTCCTACAATGAGCAGTTCTTC. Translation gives CASSWDSSYNEQFF.

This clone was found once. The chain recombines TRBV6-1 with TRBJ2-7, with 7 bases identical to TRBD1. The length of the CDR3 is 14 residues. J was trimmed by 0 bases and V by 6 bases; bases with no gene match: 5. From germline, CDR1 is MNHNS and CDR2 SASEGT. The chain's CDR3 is CASRVDRASYEQYF. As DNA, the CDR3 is TGTGCCAGCAGAGTCGACAGGGCCTCCTACGAGCAGTACTTC.

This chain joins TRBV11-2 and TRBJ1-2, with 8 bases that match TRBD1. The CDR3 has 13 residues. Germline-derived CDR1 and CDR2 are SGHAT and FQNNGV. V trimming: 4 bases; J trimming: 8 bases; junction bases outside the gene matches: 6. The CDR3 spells CASSYQQGVGYTF. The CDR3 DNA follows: TGTGCCAGCAGCTACCAACAGGGGGTGGGCTACACCTTC.

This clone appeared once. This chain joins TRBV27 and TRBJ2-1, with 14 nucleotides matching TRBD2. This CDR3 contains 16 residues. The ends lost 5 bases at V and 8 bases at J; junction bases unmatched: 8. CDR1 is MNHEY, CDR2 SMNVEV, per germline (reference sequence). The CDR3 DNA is TGTGCCAGCAGTGGGACTAGCGGGAGTCTTTGGCATGAGCAGTTCTTC. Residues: CASSGTSGSLWHEQFF.

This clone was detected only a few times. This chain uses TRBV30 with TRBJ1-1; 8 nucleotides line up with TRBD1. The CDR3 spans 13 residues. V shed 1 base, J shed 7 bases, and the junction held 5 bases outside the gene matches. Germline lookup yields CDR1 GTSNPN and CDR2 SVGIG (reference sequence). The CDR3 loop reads CAWSGQGASEAFF. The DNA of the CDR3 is TGTGCCTGGAGTGGTCAGGGGGCAAGTGAAGCTTTCTTT.

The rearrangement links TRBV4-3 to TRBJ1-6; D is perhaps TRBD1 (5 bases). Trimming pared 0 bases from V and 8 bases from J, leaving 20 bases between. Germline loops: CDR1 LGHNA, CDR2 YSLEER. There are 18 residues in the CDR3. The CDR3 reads CASSQEGDLTREDSPLHF. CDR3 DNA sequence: TGCGCCAGCAGCCAAGAAGGGGACCTAACACGGGAGGATTCACCCCTCCACTTT.

The CDR3 protein is CASGLVYGDSPLHF. The CDR3 bases are TGTGCTAGTGGTTTGGTATACGGGGATTCACCCCTCCACTTT. This rearrangement joins TRBV12-5 to TRBJ1-6; no definite D call. V lost 0 bases and J 8 bases, leaving 8 bases between the germline ends. The CDR3 totals 14 residues. Germline CDR1 and CDR2: LGHNT and FRNRAP.

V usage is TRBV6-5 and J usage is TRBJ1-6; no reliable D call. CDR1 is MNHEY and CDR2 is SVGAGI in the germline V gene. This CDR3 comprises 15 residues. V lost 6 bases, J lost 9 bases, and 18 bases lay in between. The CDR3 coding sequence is TGTGCCAGCAGGTTTGAGGAGGGAGGGAGTTCACCCCTCCACTTT. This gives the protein CASRFEEGGSSPLHF.